These 22 T cell receptor beta chains share one sample of origin, sequenced in a study of blood T cell repertoires in COVID-19. Clones were sequenced by immunoSEQ multiplex PCR, and TCRdb holds only the in-frame ones, with some missing. Of fewer than 300,000 clones listed, approximately 81% are singletons. What was sequenced was peripheral blood. Receptor source: a woman aged 55-75 years with active or convalescent COVID-19.

V and J are TRBV7-6 and TRBJ1-4; 7 nucleotides match TRBD1. The CDR3 totals 15 residues. V lost 6 bases and J lost 6; bases outside the gene matches: 10. Germline CDR1 reads SGHVS; CDR2 reads FNYEAQ. The CDR3 protein is CASSRTGEIDEKLFF. For the CDR3, the DNA is TGTGCCAGCAGTCGCACAGGGGAGATAGATGAAAAACTGTTTTTT. The entire variable domain, with the rest obtained from reference TRBV7-6 and TRBJ1-4, is as follows: GAGVSQSPRYKVTKRGQDVALRCDPISGHVSLYWYRQALGQGPEFLTYFNYEAQQDKSGLPNDRFSAERPEGSISTLTIQRTEQRDSAMYRCASSRTGEIDEKLFFGSGTQLSVL.

The chain has TRBV7-2 and TRBJ1-5; D unclear. This CDR3 has 13 amino acids. Trimming removed 5 bases at V and 6 bases at J, with 11 bases between. Germline assignment: CDR1 SGHTA and CDR2 FQGNSA. The CDR3 DNA reads as TGTGCCAGCAGCCCCGAGAGGAGTCAGCCCCAGCATTTT. Protein product: CASSPERSQPQHF.

The J gene is TRBJ2-1, the V gene TRBV9, with 8 bases identical to TRBD1. The CDR3 runs to 18 residues. V lost 1 base and J lost 1; bases outside the gene matches: 10. In germline, CDR1 is SGDLS, CDR2 YYNGEE. The CDR3 here is CASSVNPRQGQSYNEQFF. For the CDR3, the DNA is TGTGCCAGCAGCGTAAACCCTCGACAGGGGCAATCCTACAATGAGCAGTTCTTC.

V is TRBV19 and J is TRBJ2-3; a weak D match, TRBD2 (5 bases). This CDR3 is 14 amino acids long. V lost 4 bases and J lost 1, with 9 bases in between. CDR1 is LNHDA, CDR2 SQIVND, per germline (reference sequence). The CDR3 loop reads CASSRRTGTDTQYF. In DNA, the CDR3 is TGTGCCAGTAGTAGGAGGACTGGCACAGATACGCAGTATTTT.

The rearrangement links TRBV7-9 to TRBJ1-1; TRBD1 matches 7 bases. V gave up 6 bases and J gave up 1 base; unmatched junction bases: 5. This CDR3 has 14 amino acids. CDR1 and CDR2 from the germline V gene are SEHNR and FQNEAQ (reference sequence). In DNA form, the CDR3 reads TGTGCCAGCAGAGAGGGACAGCCGAACACTGAAGCTTTCTTT. Residues: CASREGQPNTEAFF. The full variable domain, in which reference TRBV7-9 and TRBJ1-1 provide the parts outside the CDR3, is DTGVSQNPRHKITKRGQNVTFRCDPISEHNRLYWYRQTLGQGPEFLTYFQNEAQLEKSRLLSDRFSAERPKGSFSTLEIQRTEQGDSAMYLCASREGQPNTEAFFGQGTRLTVV.

This clone was detected only once. The chain couples TRBV5-6 to TRBJ1-6, with TRBD1 matching over 7 bases. Germline V lookup: CDR1 SGHDT, CDR2 YYEEEE. After removal of 3 bases from V and 10 bases from J, the junction contained 10 bases not matched to a gene. The CDR3 totals 15 residues. The chain's CDR3 is CASSSIRQGGSPLHF. Here the CDR3 DNA reads TGTGCCAGCAGCTCGATCCGACAGGGCGGGTCACCCCTCCACTTT.

Regarding this clone: This same CDR3 is encoded by further DNA sequences in the sample. The rearrangement uses TRBV27 and TRBJ2-7; D uncertain. Germline assignment: CDR1 MNHEY and CDR2 SMNVEV (reference sequence). The CDR3 totals 13 residues. Trimming shortened V by 0 bases and J by 2 bases, and 5 bases separated the two germline ends. The CDR3 DNA is TGTGCCAGCAGTTTATCGATAGCCTACGAGCAGTACTTC. This encodes CASSLSIAYEQYF.

The chain carries TRBV12-3 or TRBV12-4 and TRBJ2-5; 7 bases fit TRBD1. The CDR3 consists of 13 residues. V was pared by 5 bases and J by 6 bases, with 6 bases of the junction left unmatched. The CDR3 is CASSRGTAQTQYF. The CDR3 coding sequence is TGTGCCAGCAGTCGTGGGACAGCCCAGACCCAGTACTTC.

This clone showed up just once. The chain joins TRBV7-9 to TRBJ2-3, with TRBD1 as a possible D gene (6 bases). The CDR3 runs to 15 residues. Deletions cut 4 bases from V and 3 bases from J, with 14 bases between. Germline CDR1 and CDR2: SEHNR and FQNEAQ (reference sequence). CDR3 nucleotides: TGTGCCAGCAGCTCCCGGGACATGGGGACAGATACGCAGTATTTT. Its translation is CASSSRDMGTDTQYF. Filled out from reference TRBV7-9 and TRBJ2-3, the complete variable domain reads DTGVSQNPRHKITKRGQNVTFRCDPISEHNRLYWYRQTLGQGPEFLTYFQNEAQLEKSRLLSDRFSAERPKGSFSTLEIQRTEQGDSAMYLCASSSRDMGTDTQYFGPGTRLTVL.

This clone is a singleton in its sample. The chain is built from TRBV3-1 (or the pseudogene TRBV3-2) and TRBJ1-5, with D perhaps TRBD1 (6 bases). The CDR3 contains 17 residues. Germline CDR1 LGHDT, CDR2 YNNKEL (reference sequence). V gave up 4 bases and J gave up 0 bases, with 16 bases separating them. The CDR3 sequence: CASSPRGARTSNQPQHF. CDR3 DNA: TGTGCCAGCAGCCCCCGGGGGGCCAGGACTAGCAATCAGCCCCAGCATTTT.

The rearrangement joins TRBV12-2 to TRBJ2-3; TRBD2 is the table's D call, not checked against the DNA. TRBV12-2 is tagged as a pseudogene. This CDR3 region has 18 residues. The CDR3 sequence: CASRLWTSGGQGTDTQYF. In DNA form, the CDR3 reads TGTGCAAGTCGCCTCTGGACTAGCGGGGGGCAAGGCACAGATACGCAGTATTTT.

The CDR3 bases are TGTGCCAGCAGCTTGCAAATAGGAAACGGGAAAAACATTCAGTACTTC. This translates into CASSLQIGNGKNIQYF. The rearrangement links TRBV7-9 to TRBJ2-4; no firm D call. This CDR3 spans 16 amino acids. Germline V gives CDR1 SEHNR, CDR2 FQNEAQ (reference sequence). Trimming shortened V by 3 bases and J by 4 bases, and 16 bases separated the two germline ends.

This chain links TRBV5-1 with TRBJ2-3; D is possibly TRBD2 (5 bases). Trimming took 4 bases from V and 2 from J, leaving 14 bases between them. The CDR3 has 15 residues. Germline CDR1 SGHRS, CDR2 YFSETQ. The CDR3: CASSVQDSYTDTQYF. CDR3 coding DNA: TGCGCCAGCAGCGTTCAGGACTCCTACACAGATACGCAGTATTTT.

The J gene is TRBJ1-3, the V gene TRBV5-1, with a possible D match to TRBD1 (5 bases). The CDR3 is 14 amino acids. The germline gives CDR1 SGHRS, CDR2 YFSETQ. Trimming took 6 bases from V and 0 from J, leaving 10 bases between them. The CDR3 DNA is TGCGCCAGCAAGGAGGGGTACTCTGGAAACACCATATATTTT. Its translation is CASKEGYSGNTIYF.

This chain connects TRBV7-6 to TRBJ1-2, with D possibly matching TRBD1 (6 bases). Germline CDR1 and CDR2: SGHVS and FNYEAQ. This CDR3 spans 12 amino acids. V was pared by 2 bases and J by 5 bases, with 6 bases between. The chain's CDR3 is CASSLQGYGYTF. Written as DNA, the CDR3 is TGTGCCAGCAGCTTACAGGGGTATGGCTACACCTTC.

The chain uses TRBV9 and TRBJ2-3; 11 nucleotides line up with TRBD2. V was pared by 3 bases and J by 6 bases, with 0 bases of the junction left unmatched. This CDR3 region has 13 residues. The germline V gene has CDR1 SGDLS and CDR2 YYNGEE. CDR3 DNA: TGTGCCAGCAGCGCTAGCGGGGGGGATACGCAGTATTTT. It encodes CASSASGGDTQYF.

The rearrangement uses TRBV5-1 and TRBJ2-7, with 14 positions matching TRBD2. Germline V lookup: CDR1 SGHRS, CDR2 YFSETQ. This CDR3 has 16 residues. With 4 bases clipped from V and 0 bases from J, the junction kept 3 bases outside the gene matches. The CDR3, as DNA: TGCGCCAGCAGCCCGGGACTAGCGGGGGTCTCCTACGAGCAGTACTTC. This codes for CASSPGLAGVSYEQYF.

V is TRBV18 and J is TRBJ1-4; D is perhaps TRBD1 (6 bases). Germline V gene sequence: CDR1 KGHSH, CDR2 LQKENI. V lost 0 bases, J lost 0 bases, and 11 bases lay in between. This CDR3 contains 17 residues. The CDR3 is CASSPPGTLATNEKLFF. The CDR3 DNA follows: TGTGCCAGCTCACCACCCGGGACACTGGCAACTAATGAAAAACTGTTTTTT.

The chain couples TRBV30 to TRBJ1-2, with D perhaps TRBD1 (5 bases). Germline assignment: CDR1 GTSNPN and CDR2 SVGIG (reference sequence). The CDR3 loop spans 15 amino acids. V was trimmed by 0 bases and J by 4 bases, leaving 15 bases between them. The CDR3 DNA is TGTGCCTGGAGTGTAAGTCCAGGGTCTAGCTATGGCTACACCTTC. It is translated as CAWSVSPGSSYGYTF.

The chain is built from TRBV25-1 and TRBJ2-3; TRBD1 matches 11 bases. Germline V gene sequence: CDR1 MGHDK, CDR2 SYGVNS. This CDR3 spans 18 amino acids. Germline trimming cut 2 bases from V and 6 bases from J; bases unmatched to any gene: 13. CDR3 coding DNA: TGTGCCAGCAGTGAAAGGGAGGGAGGGACAGGGGGTCCCGATACGCAGTATTTT. It encodes CASSEREGGTGGPDTQYF.

The genes are TRBV19 and TRBJ1-1; D ambiguous. This CDR3 has 13 residues. The germline CDR1 and CDR2 sequences are LNHDA and SQIVND (reference sequence). The V end was cut by 2 bases, the J end by 7 bases, with 11 bases between. CDR3 DNA: TGTGCCAGTAGTATATCGTTTAGTCTTGAAGCTTTCTTT. Residues: CASSISFSLEAFF.

The rearrangement joins TRBV28 to TRBJ1-2; D is unresolved. Germline CDR1 is MDHEN and CDR2 is SYDVKM. With 5 bases removed from V and 7 bases from J, the gap between germline ends came to 14 bases. The CDR3 runs 13 residues. Written as DNA, the CDR3 is TGTGCCAGCAGTCCCGGAAGATGGGCTGGCTACACCTTC. Protein sequence: CASSPGRWAGYTF.